The sequence of this T cell receptor beta chain was determined in a study of CXCR3-negative and CXCR3-positive naive CD8 T cells. The V gene's germline CDR1 is MDHEN and CDR2 SYDVKM. The CDR3 contains 16 residues. Of note for this clonotype: What it binds is unknown.

Overall study results and limits: It was found that naive subsets had comparable surface CD5, and TCR strength was inferred from TRB CDR3 properties. Naive cells that were CXCR3-negative or CXCR3-positive used TRBV-TRBJ genes alike, while memory cells diverged.

Researchers sorted about 300,000 cells of each CD8+ T cell subset in triplicate. 5' RACE that incorporated UMI labels was used to prepare the TRB cDNA libraries. TCRdb reprocessed the 5' RACE reads and reports one entry per CDR3 protein, with no DNA. This table lists about 43,000 distinct CDR3 sequences. The clonotype originates from a human donor in good health. Some clones in this sample may be carry-over from other donors' samples. The specimen sequenced was memory CD8+ T cells from blood. This chain uses TRBV28 with TRBJ1-6; TCRdb gives TRBD1 as the D gene, but with no DNA this cannot be confirmed. The CDR3 sequence: CASSNPGGQGQSPLHF.